This T cell receptor (beta chain) was sequenced for a study of tumor and adjacent non-tumor tissue in lung cancer. As for the study in general: About 4.17 million productive TCRbeta reads were obtained per sample on average.

The CDR3 length is 13 residues. Germline-derived CDR1 and CDR2 are SNHLY and FYNNEI. Three rounds of nested PCR, following a modified ARM-PCR protocol, produced the TCRbeta library. Each CDR3 protein is one row after TCRdb ran MiXCR on the multiplex PCR reads. The data hold about 98,000 distinct CDR3 sequences, with more than 80% observed a single time. This sample's RNA came from whole unsorted tissue. More than 3 cm separated this lung sample from the edge of the tumor. Newly diagnosed lung cancer patients had thoracic surgery in China, August–November 2014, without prior chemotherapy. Material: distant non-tumor lung tissue. This chain connects TRBV2 to TRBJ2-1; D possibly corresponds to TRBD2 (7 bases). The TCR originated in a man in his sixties with small cell lung cancer. CDR3 DNA: TGTGTCCGAGGGGGGGGTGTCCACAATGAGCAGTTCTTC. The encoded protein is CVRGGGVHNEQFF.